A selection of T cell receptor beta chains follows, all from one sample in a study of T cell responses to AZD1222 COVID-19 vaccine. This table comes from immunoSEQ multiplex PCR, and its TCRdb copy is limited to in-frame clones, with some not included. The sample has under 200,000 clones; approximately 90% are singletons. Sample: peripheral blood, taken 28 days after the second AZD1222 dose. These receptors were obtained from an adult who received the AZD1222 COVID-19 vaccine. The CDR3 runs from the conserved cysteine through the conserved F or W. The D gene is left open where the match is weak. Rows give clone size only sometimes, using once, few, many, or a class for an expanded clone.

abundance: -; j_gene: TRBJ1-2; d_gene: TRBD1; len: 13; v_gene: TRBV6-5; CDR3aa: CASSPGQGISYTF; CDR3nt: TGTGCCAGCAGTCCGGGACAGGGGATAAGCTACACCTTC
abundance: once; j_gene: TRBJ2-2; d_gene: -; len: 10; v_gene: TRBV28; CDR3aa: CAVIRGELFF; CDR3nt: TGTGCCGTCATTCGGGGGGAGCTGTTTTTT
abundance: -; j_gene: TRBJ2-7; d_gene: -; len: 21; v_gene: TRBV7-5; CDR3aa: CARSLVGTGPTSGETSYEQYF; CDR3nt: TGTGCCAGAAGCTTAGTTGGGACAGGTCCGACTAGCGGGGAGACATCCTACGAGCAGTACTTC
abundance: -; j_gene: TRBJ2-7; d_gene: -; len: 15; v_gene: TRBV7-2; CDR3aa: CASSLAQVNLYEQYF; CDR3nt: TGTGCCAGCAGCTTAGCGCAGGTTAACCTCTACGAGCAGTACTTC
abundance: -; j_gene: TRBJ1-4; d_gene: -; len: 14; v_gene: TRBV24-1; CDR3aa: CATSDSRAREKLFF; CDR3nt: TGTGCCACCAGTGATTCTCGAGCTCGGGAAAAACTGTTTTTT
abundance: -; j_gene: TRBJ2-2; d_gene: -; len: 13; v_gene: TRBV7-3; CDR3aa: CASSLTGPGELFF; CDR3nt: TGTGCCAGCAGCTTAACTGGCCCCGGGGAGCTGTTTTTT
abundance: -; j_gene: TRBJ2-2; d_gene: -; len: 12; v_gene: TRBV27; CDR3aa: CASSFLPGELFF; CDR3nt: TGTGCCAGCAGTTTTCTCCCCGGGGAGCTGTTTTTT
abundance: -; j_gene: TRBJ1-1; d_gene: TRBD1; len: 15; v_gene: TRBV6-5; CDR3aa: CASSYPGQGHTEAFF; CDR3nt: TGTGCCAGCAGTTACCCGGGACAGGGGCACACTGAAGCTTTCTTT
abundance: -; j_gene: TRBJ1-2; d_gene: -; len: 14; v_gene: TRBV19; CDR3aa: CASSTPNWDYGYTF; CDR3nt: TGTGCCAGTAGTACCCCCAACTGGGACTATGGCTACACCTTC
abundance: -; j_gene: TRBJ2-7; d_gene: -; len: 15; v_gene: TRBV7-9; CDR3aa: CASSPPFSQADEQYF; CDR3nt: TGTGCCAGCAGCCCTCCTTTCTCGCAGGCCGACGAGCAGTACTTC
abundance: -; j_gene: TRBJ2-5; d_gene: -; len: 15; v_gene: TRBV5-6; CDR3aa: CASSLARQGQETQYF; CDR3nt: TGTGCCAGCAGCTTGGCCAGGCAGGGACAAGAGACCCAGTACTTC
abundance: once; j_gene: TRBJ2-2; d_gene: TRBD2; len: 17; v_gene: TRBV18; CDR3aa: CASSPRLAASNTGELFF; CDR3nt: TGTGCCAGCTCACCCCGACTAGCGGCCTCGAACACCGGGGAGCTGTTTTTT
abundance: -; j_gene: TRBJ2-7; d_gene: -; len: 16; v_gene: TRBV6-2/TRBV6-3; CDR3aa: CASSYRQSGGSYEQYF; CDR3nt: TGTGCCAGCAGTTATCGACAGTCGGGTGGGTCCTACGAGCAGTACTTC
abundance: -; j_gene: TRBJ1-1; d_gene: -; len: 11; v_gene: TRBV12-3/TRBV12-4; CDR3aa: CASSPTLEAFF; CDR3nt: TGTGCCAGCAGTCCAACGCTTGAAGCTTTCTTT
abundance: -; j_gene: TRBJ2-7; d_gene: TRBD2; len: 20; v_gene: TRBV10-1; CDR3aa: CASSERVVSSGRAKRREQYF; CDR3nt: TGCGCCAGCAGTGAGAGGGTTGTGTCTAGCGGGAGAGCGAAACGGCGGGAGCAGTACTTC
abundance: -; j_gene: TRBJ2-1; d_gene: -; len: 13; v_gene: TRBV10-3; CDR3aa: CACSGTHYNEQFF; CDR3nt: TGTGCCTGTTCCGGGACACACTACAATGAGCAGTTCTTC
abundance: once; j_gene: TRBJ2-3; d_gene: -; len: 15; v_gene: TRBV3-1/TRBV3-2; CDR3aa: CASSPTSVSTDTQYF; CDR3nt: TGTGCCAGCAGCCCTACGAGCGTTAGCACAGATACGCAGTATTTT
abundance: -; j_gene: TRBJ1-1; d_gene: TRBD1; len: 12; v_gene: TRBV19; CDR3aa: CASRQGHTEAFF; CDR3nt: TGTGCCAGTCGACAGGGCCACACTGAAGCTTTCTTT
abundance: -; j_gene: TRBJ1-1; d_gene: -; len: 13; v_gene: TRBV7-3; CDR3aa: CASSPQKNTEAFF; CDR3nt: TGTGCCAGCAGCCCGCAGAAGAACACTGAAGCTTTCTTT
abundance: -; j_gene: TRBJ2-5; d_gene: -; len: 15; v_gene: TRBV11-2; CDR3aa: CASSPLEGVRETQYF; CDR3nt: TGTGCCAGCAGCCCCCTGGAGGGAGTAAGAGAGACCCAGTACTTC
abundance: -; j_gene: TRBJ2-7; d_gene: TRBD1; len: 14; v_gene: TRBV10-1; CDR3aa: CASREPGQSYEQYF; CDR3nt: TGCGCCAGCAGGGAACCGGGACAGAGCTACGAGCAGTACTTC
abundance: once; j_gene: TRBJ1-5; d_gene: TRBD1; len: 15; v_gene: TRBV11-1; CDR3aa: CASSLDRGSNQPQHF; CDR3nt: TGTGCCAGCAGCTTAGACAGGGGTAGCAATCAGCCCCAGCATTTT
abundance: -; j_gene: TRBJ2-5; d_gene: TRBD1; len: 17; v_gene: TRBV3-1/TRBV3-2; CDR3aa: CASSQDGDRAPYQTQYF; CDR3nt: TGTGCCAGCAGCCAAGACGGGGACAGGGCCCCTTATCAGACCCAGTACTTC
abundance: once; j_gene: TRBJ2-2; d_gene: -; len: 13; v_gene: TRBV5-6; CDR3aa: CASSPVGYGELFF; CDR3nt: TGTGCCAGCAGCCCGGTGGGGTACGGGGAGCTGTTTTTT
abundance: -; j_gene: TRBJ2-1; d_gene: TRBD2; len: 16; v_gene: TRBV4-2; CDR3aa: CASSQDGAGVYNEQFF; CDR3nt: TGTGCCAGCAGCCAAGATGGAGCGGGGGTGTACAATGAGCAGTTCTTC
abundance: -; j_gene: TRBJ1-2; d_gene: -; len: 15; v_gene: TRBV21-1; CDR3aa: CASITLGRGNYGYTF; CDR3nt: TGTGCCAGCATCACCTTAGGTCGGGGGAACTATGGCTACACCTTC
abundance: -; j_gene: TRBJ2-7; d_gene: TRBD2; len: 16; v_gene: TRBV19; CDR3aa: CASSPLAGGRSYEQYF; CDR3nt: TGTGCCAGTAGCCCACTAGCGGGAGGCCGCTCCTACGAGCAGTACTTC
abundance: -; j_gene: TRBJ2-7; d_gene: -; len: 11; v_gene: TRBV20-1; CDR3aa: CSAPLAYEQYF; CDR3nt: TGCAGTGCACCACTAGCCTACGAGCAGTACTTC
abundance: -; j_gene: TRBJ2-1; d_gene: -; len: 16; v_gene: TRBV10-1; CDR3aa: CASINPPVQIHNEQFF; CDR3nt: TGCGCCAGCATAAATCCACCGGTTCAAATCCACAATGAGCAGTTCTTC